This T cell receptor (beta chain) was sequenced for a study of T cell repertoires in cytomegalovirus infection. Study at large: Newly reported HLA-C-restricted and thoroughly characterized HLA-B-restricted CMV epitopes were employed. CMV infection together with matching HLA type was indicated by public TCR beta signatures.

This clonotype was seen a few times. Its antigen remains unknown. TCRdb reprocessed the reads via MiXCR and lists one record per CDR3 protein. This sample carries roughly 730,000 distinct CDR3 sequences, roughly 36% of them seen once, and the ten largest clones take 18%. Trimming removed 1 base at V and 7 bases at J, with 4 bases between. The CDR3 extends over 12 amino acids. Germline lookup yields CDR1 LNHDA and CDR2 SQIVND (reference sequence). Findings of the study overall: CMV carriers with the relevant HLA were identified by cumulative public TCR beta family frequency. In two of eight donors, the top clonotype was HLA-C-restricted CMV-specific.

The sequence derives from a human donor in good health (CMV status not recorded). Some clones in this sample may be carry-over from other donors' samples. Source: cultured PBMCs, taken from culture after CMV antigen stimulation. The chain employs TRBV19 and TRBJ2-2; no firm D call. CDR3 DNA: TGTGCCAGTAGTATAGGCGGCGGGGAGCTGTTTTTT. As protein: CASSIGGGELFF.